This T cell receptor (beta chain) was identified during a study of shared T cell receptors in the human thymus. The CDR3 length is 15 residues. V lost 5 bases and J 4 bases, leaving 17 bases between the germline ends. In germline, CDR1 is LGHNT, CDR2 FRNRAP. Generated by immunoSEQ multiplex PCR, the TCRdb table keeps only in-frame clones and is missing some. The sample consists of under 450,000 clones, roughly 94% of them appearing once. Material for sequencing was thymocytes. The chain joins TRBV12-5 to TRBJ1-1; D uncertain. This clonotype was sampled from a human donor. CDR3 residues: CASGLAEGRSTEAFF. CDR3 nucleotides: TGTGCTAGTGGTCTGGCCGAAGGACGGAGCACTGAAGCTTTCTTT.